The 29 T cell receptor beta chains below were found in one sample sequenced in a study of identical twins. TCRdb analysed the 5' RACE reads with MiXCR anew, one entry per CDR3 protein. The sample holds hundreds of thousands of distinct CDR3 sequences, 6.1% seen once. Sequencing input: naive T cells sorted from blood. These receptors were taken from a young man in good health.

The chain couples TRBV27 to TRBJ2-2; 9 bases map to TRBD1. After removal of 6 bases from V and 3 bases from J, the junction contained 8 bases not matched to a gene. Germline CDR1 and CDR2: MNHEY and SMNVEV (reference sequence). This CDR3 comprises 16 residues. The CDR3 is CASRRGDRADTGELFF. The CDR3 DNA reads as TGTGCCAGCAGACGTGGGGACAGGGCGGACACCGGGGAGCTGTTTTTT.

At least ten counts were recorded for this clonotype. This chain connects TRBV12-3 or TRBV12-4 to TRBJ2-5; TRBD2 aligns across 8 bases. This CDR3 is 14 amino acids long. V shed 6 bases, J shed 5 bases, and the junction held 8 bases outside the gene matches. The CDR3: CASRPGLEWETQYF. In DNA form, the CDR3 reads TGTGCCAGCAGACCGGGACTAGAGTGGGAGACCCAGTACTTC.

This clonotype came up many times. CDR3 region: CASRDRGNPGEQYF. The CDR3, as DNA: TGTGCCAGCAGAGACAGGGGAAACCCCGGCGAGCAGTACTTC. This chain uses TRBV12-3 or TRBV12-4 with TRBJ2-7; 8 positions match TRBD1. The CDR3 loop spans 14 amino acids. V gave up 6 bases and J gave up 6 bases; unmatched junction bases: 10.

Ten or more counts support this clonotype. V is TRBV4-1 and J is TRBJ1-5; D gene uncertain. The V and J ends lost 6 bases and 2 bases respectively, with 11 bases between them. The CDR3 totals 14 residues. Germline V gives CDR1 MGHRA, CDR2 YSYEKL. CDR3 sequence (DNA): TGCGCCAGCAGGCAGATCGGGGGCAATCAGCCCCAGCATTTT. The encoded protein is CASRQIGGNQPQHF.

This clonotype was seen ten or more times. Written as DNA, the CDR3 is TGTGCCAGCAGTTACCCTGACACACACACCGGGGAGCTGTTTTTT. Its translation: CASSYPDTHTGELFF. The rearrangement joins TRBV6-5 to TRBJ2-2; D is ambiguous. Germline loops: CDR1 MNHEY, CDR2 SVGAGI. V was trimmed by 2 bases and J by 3 bases, leaving 10 bases between them. This CDR3 has 15 residues.

In its sample, this clonotype was seen many times. This chain uses TRBV20-1 with TRBJ2-2, with 9 bases that match TRBD1. This CDR3 has 15 residues. The germline V gene has CDR1 DFQATT and CDR2 SNEGSKA (reference sequence). V lost 4 bases to trimming and J lost 1 base; unmatched junction nucleotides: 4. DNA for the CDR3: TGCAGTGCTATACGACAGGGGGTGAACACCGGGGAGCTGTTTTTT. Translating it yields CSAIRQGVNTGELFF.

The chain has TRBV5-1 and TRBJ2-1; unclear D gene. Trimming removed 3 bases from V and 4 bases from J, with 8 bases in between. In germline, CDR1 is SGHRS, CDR2 YFSETQ. The CDR3 consists of 13 residues. The CDR3 region is CASSWEPYNEQFF. The DNA of the CDR3 is TGCGCCAGCAGCTGGGAACCTTACAATGAGCAGTTCTTC.

This clonotype occurred many times. The chain is built from TRBV6-1 and TRBJ1-1; perhaps TRBD1 as D (6 bases). Germline values: CDR1 MNHNS, CDR2 SASEGT. With 8 bases removed from V and 5 bases from J, the gap between germline ends came to 9 bases. This CDR3 is 11 amino acids long. CDR3 amino acids: CASGQSTEAFF. The CDR3 DNA reads TGTGCCAGCGGACAGAGTACTGAAGCTTTCTTT.

V and J are TRBV29-1 and TRBJ2-1; 14 bases are shared with TRBD2. The junction had 4 bases not matched to a gene; V was cut back by 3 bases and J by 0 bases. The CDR3 covers 17 residues. The germline V gene has CDR1 SQVTM and CDR2 ANQGSEA. This CDR3 reads CSVDGLAGGLSYNEQFF. The CDR3 DNA sequence: TGCAGCGTTGATGGACTAGCGGGAGGTCTCTCCTACAATGAGCAGTTCTTC.

This clonotype was recorded many times. The chain joins TRBV5-1 to TRBJ1-4; perhaps TRBD1 as D (6 bases). From germline, CDR1 is SGHRS and CDR2 YFSETQ. V lost 4 bases, J lost 3 bases, and 22 bases lay in between. This CDR3 is 18 amino acids long. The CDR3 reads CASSPYAGTPTSNEKLFF. DNA of the CDR3: TGCGCCAGCAGCCCCTATGCCGGGACACCCACGTCTAATGAAAAACTGTTTTTT. Full variable domain (remainder filled in from reference TRBV5-1 and TRBJ1-4): KAGVTQTPRYLIKTRGQQVTLSCSPISGHRSVSWYQQTPGQGLQFLFEYFSETQRNKGNFPGRFSGRQFSNSRSEMNVSTLELGDSALYLCASSPYAGTPTSNEKLFFGSGTQLSVL.

The chain has TRBV5-1 and TRBJ2-7; D may correspond to TRBD1 or TRBD2 (5 bases each). V was clipped by 0 bases and J by 4 bases, with 14 bases between them. Looked up from germline, CDR1 is SGHRS and CDR2 is YFSETQ. The CDR3 spans 15 residues. CDR3 nucleotide sequence: TGCGCCAGCAGCTTGGCCGGGACGGCAATTTACGAGCAGTACTTC. This gives the protein CASSLAGTAIYEQYF.

V and J are TRBV15 and TRBJ2-1; 8 bases agree with TRBD1. This CDR3 is 17 amino acids long. After removal of 0 bases from V and 7 bases from J, the junction contained 11 bases not matched to a gene. The germline V gene encodes CDR1 LNHNV and CDR2 YYDKDF (reference sequence). The DNA for the CDR3 is TGTGCCACCAGCAGAGATAGGTCAGGGGGCGCGGGGAATGAGCAGTTCTTC. It encodes CATSRDRSGGAGNEQFF.

This clonotype was seen repeatedly, ten times or more. The chain recombines TRBV7-6 with TRBJ1-1; D uncertain. This CDR3 comprises 15 residues. Germline loops: CDR1 SGHVS, CDR2 FNYEAQ. The V end was cut by 1 base, the J end by 0 bases, with 9 bases between. DNA for the CDR3: TGTGCCAGCAGCTTAGTGCTTGGCGTGAACACTGAAGCTTTCTTT. This translates into CASSLVLGVNTEAFF.

This clonotype occurred many times. The rearrangement links TRBV7-2 to TRBJ2-1; 10 nucleotides agree with TRBD2. There are 12 residues in the CDR3. The junction had 2 bases not matched to a gene; V was cut back by 1 base and J by 14 bases. In germline, CDR1 is SGHTA, CDR2 FQGNSA. CDR3 amino acids: CASSLGAGGEFF. The CDR3, as DNA: TGTGCCAGCAGCTTAGGAGCGGGAGGGGAGTTCTTC.

This clonotype has a count of ten or more. The gene calls are TRBV20-1 and TRBJ2-7; 8 positions match TRBD2. This CDR3 spans 14 amino acids. Germline assignment: CDR1 DFQATT and CDR2 SNEGSKA (reference sequence). With V trimmed by 2 bases and J by 6 bases, 9 bases remained unmatched. CDR3 DNA: TGCAGTGCTAGATTACCGGGACTAGACAGCGAGCAGTACTTC. Its protein is CSARLPGLDSEQYF.

This clonotype was counted many times. The chain combines TRBV20-1 with TRBJ2-5; possibly TRBD1 for D (6 bases). CDR3 size: 17 residues. Germline CDR1 is DFQATT and CDR2 is SNEGSKA (reference sequence). The V end was cut by 1 base, the J end by 5 bases, with 23 bases between. CDR3: CSARAPMTQGRGETQYF. The CDR3 coding sequence is TGCAGTGCTAGAGCGCCAATGACACAGGGTCGAGGGGAGACCCAGTACTTC.

This clonotype has a count of ten or more. The chain employs TRBV10-1 and TRBJ2-7; no clear D. The CDR3 runs 13 residues. V was pared by 2 bases and J by 4 bases, with 9 bases between. Germline V gene sequence: CDR1 WNHNN, CDR2 SYGVQD (reference sequence). Here the CDR3 DNA reads TGCGCCAGCAGTGAGGGGCCGAGTTACGAGCAGTACGTC. Protein sequence: CASSEGPSYEQYV.

The V call is TRBV4-1, the J call TRBJ1-4; D is perhaps TRBD1 (5 bases). V was clipped by 3 bases and J by 7 bases, with 15 bases between them. This CDR3 has 15 amino acids. Germline V gene lookup returns CDR1 MGHRA and CDR2 YSYEKL. Here the CDR3 reads CASSHPGREVEKLFF. The DNA of the CDR3 is TGCGCCAGCAGCCACCCGGGACGGGAAGTTGAAAAACTGTTTTTT.

V and J are TRBV4-1 and TRBJ1-4; D not resolved. The CDR3 spans 15 residues. V lost 1 base, J lost 4 bases, and 10 bases lay in between. Germline lookup yields CDR1 MGHRA and CDR2 YSYEKL. In DNA, the CDR3 is TGCGCCAGCAGCCAAGGATGGGCCTATAATGAAAAACTGTTTTTT. It yields the protein CASSQGWAYNEKLFF.

This clonotype came up many times. The junction shows a germline mismatch at one end, possibly a read error. The chain carries TRBV5-1 and TRBJ2-2, with D perhaps TRBD2 (5 bases). The CDR3 has 14 amino acids. Germline CDR1 is SGHRS and CDR2 is YFSETQ. CDR3 nucleotide sequence: TGTGCCAGCAGCTTAGAGGGGAACACCGGGGAGCTGTTTTTT. It translates to CASSLEGNTGELFF.

This clonotype was recorded many times. The rearrangement uses TRBV20-1 and TRBJ2-5, with 8 bases fitting TRBD2. The CDR3 totals 17 residues. Per germline, CDR1 DFQATT and CDR2 SNEGSKA (reference sequence). The trim removed 0 bases at V and 5 bases at J, leaving 14 bases unmatched. DNA of the CDR3: TGCAGTGCTAGAGAGAACGGGAGGGCCGGGTATTGGGAGACCCAGTACTTC. Its translation: CSARENGRAGYWETQYF.

This clonotype was recorded many times. The J gene is TRBJ2-1, the V gene TRBV12-3 or TRBV12-4, with 9 bases fitting TRBD2. The CDR3 consists of 17 residues. The V and J ends lost 3 bases and 7 bases, in that order; junction bases with no gene match: 13. The CDR3 region has the DNA TGTGCCAGCAGTTTGGGGCATAGCGGGAGTCTTCCGAATGAGCAGTTCTTC. Translated, it gives CASSLGHSGSLPNEQFF.

The sample holds many counts of this clonotype. CDR3 bases: TGTGCCACCAGCAGACGGATCGCTAATGAAAAACTGTTTTTT. This gives the protein CATSRRIANEKLFF. This chain connects TRBV15 to TRBJ1-4; D not resolved. V dropped 2 bases and J dropped 3 bases, with 7 bases sitting between them. This CDR3 region has 14 residues. Germline assignment: CDR1 LNHNV and CDR2 YYDKDF (reference sequence).

The chain employs TRBV19 and TRBJ2-2, with a possible D match to TRBD2 (5 bases). This CDR3 spans 16 amino acids. Trimming stripped 3 bases from V and 5 bases from J, with 16 bases between. CDR1 LNHDA and CDR2 SQIVND come from the germline V gene (reference sequence). CDR3 bases: TGTGCCAGTAGTATTAACCCGATCCCGGGGACCGGGGAGCTGTTTTTT. Residues: CASSINPIPGTGELFF. The full variable domain, rest sourced from reference TRBV19 and TRBJ2-2, is DGGITQSPKYLFRKEGQNVTLSCEQNLNHDAMYWYRQDPGQGLRLIYYSQIVNDFQKGDIAEGYSVSREKKESFPLTVTSAQKNPTAFYLCASSINPIPGTGELFFGEGSRLTVL.

This clonotype appeared a few times. The J gene is TRBJ2-5, the V gene TRBV2; unclear D gene. V was shortened by 6 bases and J by 5 bases, with 10 bases between the two germline ends. This CDR3 is 12 amino acids long. Germline V gene data show CDR1 as SNHLY and CDR2 as FYNNEI. CDR3 loop: CASRPMGETQYF. The CDR3 DNA reads TGTGCCAGCAGGCCAATGGGGGAGACCCAGTACTTC.

This clonotype appeared a few times. The CDR3 here is CASSPETGANEQFF. CDR3 bases: TGTGCCAGCTCACCAGAGACAGGAGCCAATGAGCAGTTCTTC. The V call is TRBV18, the J call TRBJ2-1; weak D call: TRBD1 (6 bases). The germline CDR1 and CDR2 sequences are KGHSH and LQKENI. The CDR3 is 14 residues long. V dropped 2 bases and J dropped 6 bases, with 11 bases sitting between them.

This clonotype was observed at least ten times. The chain recombines TRBV7-7 with TRBJ2-2; D is unclear. This CDR3 region has 13 residues. Trimming pared 1 base from V and 6 bases from J, leaving 6 bases between. Per the germline V gene, CDR1 is SSHAT and CDR2 is FNYEAQ (reference sequence). The CDR3 DNA follows: TGTGCCAGCAGCTTAGAAGGCCCCGGGGAGCTGTTTTTT. Protein sequence: CASSLEGPGELFF.

This clonotype has only a few counts. V and J are TRBV6-1 and TRBJ2-7, with 10 bases that match TRBD1. The V gene's germline CDR1 is MNHNS and CDR2 SASEGT. There are 13 residues in the CDR3. Losses at the gene ends were 6 bases for V and 6 bases for J; bases not matched to a gene: 5. CDR3 bases: TGTGCCAGCAGCTCGGGACAGGGGTTCGAGCAGTACTTC. Translation: CASSSGQGFEQYF.

This clonotype was counted many times. The chain is built from TRBV5-1 and TRBJ2-1; 12 bases agree with TRBD2. The CDR3 sequence is 15 residues long. V dropped 5 bases and J dropped 15; count of bases not matched to a gene: 15. Looked up from germline, CDR1 is SGHRS and CDR2 is YFSETQ. CDR3 nucleotide sequence: TGCGCCAGCAGGGACCTAGCGGGAGGGCTTGGATCTCGGTTCTTC. This translates into CASRDLAGGLGSRFF.